What follows are 6 T cell receptor beta chains derived from one specimen sequenced in a study of identifying expanded T cells in peripheral blood. Assay: immunoSEQ multiplex PCR; the TCRdb copy retains only in-frame clones and omits some. The sample yields some 100,000 clones, roughly 85% seen once. Sequencing was done on a sample of blood. The receptors come from a person aged 18 to 75 in good health.

The genes are TRBV10-3 and TRBJ2-7, with D possibly being TRBD1 (5 bases). The V end lost 4 bases, the J end lost 5 bases, and 12 bases lay between the germline ends. The germline V gene has CDR1 ENHRY and CDR2 SYGVKD. The CDR3 is made up of 13 amino acids. CDR3 loop: CAISGQGGDEQYF. In DNA form, the CDR3 reads TGTGCCATCAGTGGGCAGGGTGGGGACGAGCAGTACTTC.

This clone came up a few times. This chain connects TRBV4-1 to TRBJ2-5; D gene ambiguous. The V gene's germline CDR1 is MGHRA and CDR2 YSYEKL. The CDR3 length is 11 residues. The V and J ends lost 0 bases and 7 bases respectively, with 3 bases between them. CDR3 residues: CASSQEGTQYF. The CDR3, as DNA: TGCGCCAGCAGCCAAGAGGGGACCCAGTACTTC.

The chain couples TRBV7-2 to TRBJ2-3; 8 bases are a match to TRBD1. Germline V gene sequence: CDR1 SGHTA, CDR2 FQGNSA. The CDR3 has 17 residues. V gave up 1 base and J gave up 4 bases; unmatched junction bases: 10. Written as DNA, the CDR3 is TGTGCCAGCAGCTTAGTTTCAGGGGGCGCTTTGGCAGATACGCAGTATTTT. It translates to CASSLVSGGALADTQYF.

The V call is TRBV7-2, the J call TRBJ2-1; D might be TRBD2 (5 bases). The V and J ends lost 3 bases and 7 bases respectively, with 19 bases between them. This CDR3 spans 16 amino acids. Germline loops: CDR1 SGHTA, CDR2 FQGNSA. The CDR3 here is CASSFKSGPLGNEQFF. The CDR3 DNA reads as TGTGCCAGCAGCTTTAAAAGCGGACCTCTCGGTAATGAGCAGTTCTTC.

The gene calls are TRBV18 and TRBJ1-6, with D maybe TRBD1 (6 bases). The CDR3 length is 15 residues. Germline V gives CDR1 KGHSH, CDR2 LQKENI. With 5 bases removed from V and 5 bases from J, the gap between germline ends came to 13 bases. This CDR3 reads CASSDQGFNNSPLHF. The CDR3 DNA follows: TGTGCCAGCTCAGATCAGGGGTTCAATAATTCACCCCTCCACTTT.

The chain couples TRBV27 to TRBJ1-6, with 7 positions matching TRBD1. In germline, CDR1 is MNHEY, CDR2 SMNVEV (reference sequence). There are 15 residues in the CDR3. Unmatched junction bases numbered 6, after V lost 6 bases and J lost 4 bases. CDR3 protein: CASRPRQGYNSPLHF. CDR3 bases: TGTGCCAGCAGGCCTCGACAGGGTTATAATTCACCCCTCCACTTT.